These T cell receptor beta chains were read from a single sample in a study of OX40 agonist ivuxolimab in advanced cancers. Sequencing was performed with immunoSEQ multiplex PCR; in TCRdb, only in-frame clones are kept and a portion is missing. The repertoire consists of around 58,000 clones, with over 80% occurring once and the leading ten covering 27%. Material: CD4+ or CD8+ T cells sorted from blood, obtained in a trial of the OX40 agonist ivuxolimab. The receptors stem from an adult with an advanced solid tumor such as melanoma, head and neck, liver or kidney cancer. The CDR3 runs from the conserved cysteine through the conserved F or W. A D gene is named only where the DNA matches it firmly. Clone size appears in some rows only: once, few, many, or a class for an expanded clone.

D | J | length | V | size | CDR3 | DNA
- | TRBJ1-5 | 16 | TRBV6-6 | - | CASSSHNTENNQPQHF | TGTGCCAGCAGTTCCCATAACACGGAGAACAATCAGCCCCAGCATTTT
- | TRBJ2-4 | 13 | TRBV5-1 | - | CASSLGDINIQYF | TGCGCCAGCAGCTTGGGAGACATAAACATTCAGTACTTC
- | TRBJ2-3 | 14 | TRBV18 | - | CASSVGQAPDTQYF | TGTGCCAGCTCAGTGGGACAAGCACCAGATACGCAGTATTTT
TRBD1 | TRBJ2-1 | 15 | TRBV6-1 | - | CASSDRDRGLDEQFF | TGTGCCAGCAGTGATAGGGACAGGGGGCTCGATGAGCAGTTCTTC
TRBD1 | TRBJ1-6 | 16 | TRBV9 | - | CASSEDRGFYNSPLHF | TGTGCCAGCAGCGAGGACAGGGGATTCTATAATTCACCCCTCCACTTT
- | TRBJ2-7 | 15 | TRBV4-2 | - | CASSQEPQGNREQYF | TGTGCCAGCAGCCAAGAGCCCCAGGGAAACCGCGAGCAGTACTTC
- | TRBJ1-1 | 14 | TRBV18 | - | CASSPAIMNTEAFF | TGTGCCAGCTCACCAGCAATCATGAACACTGAAGCTTTCTTT
TRBD1 | TRBJ1-2 | 12 | TRBV5-1 | - | CASSLGTGGYTF | TGCGCCAGCAGCTTAGGGACAGGAGGCTACACCTTC
- | TRBJ1-5 | 17 | TRBV19 | - | CASSSLRTGIGGQPQHF | TGTGCCAGTAGTAGCCTCCGTACAGGGATTGGGGGTCAGCCCCAGCATTTT
- | TRBJ1-1 | 12 | TRBV6-5 | - | CASSYSQVEAFF | TGTGCCAGCAGTTACTCTCAAGTTGAAGCTTTCTTT
TRBD1 | TRBJ1-6 | 15 | TRBV7-6 | - | CASTPGGATYSPLHF | TGTGCCAGCACCCCAGGGGGGGCTACCTATTCACCCCTCCACTTT
- | TRBJ1-1 | 15 | TRBV15 | - | CATSRDRKANTEAFF | TGTGCCACCAGCAGAGATCGAAAAGCGAACACTGAAGCTTTCTTT
TRBD2 | TRBJ2-3 | 14 | TRBV9 | once | CASSVAGGPDTQYF | TGTGCCAGCAGCGTAGCGGGAGGGCCAGATACGCAGTATTTT
- | TRBJ2-2 | 15 | TRBV5-4 | - | CASSLVRASTGELFF | TGTGCCAGCAGCTTGGTGCGGGCTAGCACCGGGGAGCTGTTTTTT
- | TRBJ1-1 | 15 | TRBV7-9 | - | CASSLEGGGNTEAFF | TGTGCCAGCAGCTTAGAGGGGGGCGGGAACACTGAAGCTTTCTTT
- | TRBJ1-4 | 14 | TRBV5-1 | - | CASSFTRDDEKLFF | TGCGCCAGCAGCTTTACCAGGGATGACGAAAAACTGTTTTTT
- | TRBJ2-5 | 12 | TRBV30 | - | CAWKRTQETQYF | TGTGCCTGGAAAAGGACTCAAGAGACCCAGTACTTC
TRBD1 | TRBJ2-4 | 17 | TRBV27 | - | CASSTRQGAGAKNIQYF | TGTGCCAGCAGTACAAGACAGGGGGCAGGGGCCAAAAACATTCAGTACTTC
TRBD2 | TRBJ2-1 | 15 | TRBV7-6 | few | CASSLAASGYNEQFF | TGTGCCAGCAGCTTAGCGGCTAGCGGGTACAATGAGCAGTTCTTC